The 29 T cell receptor beta chains below come from one sample, sequenced in a study of vaccination effects on CD4 cells after COVID-19. The culture ran for 10 days before CD4+ T cells were isolated. Subjects were given two BNT162b2 or mRNA-1273 vaccine doses. Clones were read by immunoSEQ multiplex PCR, and TCRdb kept only the in-frame ones, dropping some. The table lists approximately 47,000 clones, just over 70% of them singletons, with roughly 7.2% in the top ten. The antigens these receptors bind are not known. The specimen comprised CD4+ T cells from PBMCs cultured without peptide, sampled after COVID-19 vaccination. The receptor source for this set is a human donor who received a COVID-19 vaccine.

This clone has just a few counts. The CDR3 DNA reads as TGTGCTAGTGGTTTGAGGCCAGGGTCGGTTTCTGGGCCCCAGCATTTT. Translating it yields CASGLRPGSVSGPQHF. The rearrangement links TRBV12-5 to TRBJ1-5; TRBD1 is a possible D gene (5 bases). V lost 2 bases, J lost 9 bases, and 20 bases lay in between. The CDR3 is 16 amino acids. Per germline, CDR1 LGHNT and CDR2 FRNRAP.

This chain uses TRBV5-1 with TRBJ1-1; the D gene is possibly TRBD1 (5 bases). This CDR3 region has 11 residues. The V gene's germline CDR1 is SGHRS and CDR2 YFSETQ. V shed 3 bases and J shed 7 bases, with 7 bases lying between them. The CDR3 DNA reads as TGCGCCAGCAGCTCGACAGTTGAAGCTTTCTTT. Its translation is CASSSTVEAFF.

J is TRBJ1-2 and V is TRBV27; D gene uncertain. V lost 3 bases and J 4 bases, leaving 9 bases between the germline ends. Germline lookup yields CDR1 MNHEY and CDR2 SMNVEV (reference sequence). This CDR3 region has 13 residues. DNA of the CDR3: TGTGCCAGCAGTTTCACAGTTGGCTATGGCTACACCTTC. Protein: CASSFTVGYGYTF.

The chain joins TRBV7-9 to TRBJ1-3; TRBD1 might be the D (6 bases). The germline CDR1 and CDR2 sequences are SEHNR and FQNEAQ (reference sequence). This CDR3 has 15 amino acids. V was cut by 1 base and J by 3 bases, with 10 bases left in between. The CDR3 loop reads CASSLGGALGNTIYF. The CDR3 DNA follows: TGTGCCAGCAGCTTAGGGGGGGCCCTTGGAAACACCATATATTTT.

CDR3 sequence reads: CASSTQGRNSPLHF. The CDR3, as DNA: TGTGCCAGTAGCACACAGGGCAGAAATTCACCCCTCCACTTT. V gene TRBV19 combines with J gene TRBJ1-6, with D possibly TRBD1 on 6 matching bases. This CDR3 comprises 14 residues. The germline V and J ends were trimmed by 6 bases and 7 bases, with 13 bases remaining between them. Germline loops: CDR1 LNHDA, CDR2 SQIVND (reference sequence).

The chain couples TRBV4-2 to TRBJ1-6, with 11 bases aligning to TRBD1. Germline CDR1 and CDR2: LGHNA and YNFKEQ. The V and J ends lost 0 bases and 8 bases, in that order; junction bases with no gene match: 3. The CDR3 has 16 residues. CDR3 loop: CASSQDRDRGYSPLHF. In nucleotides, the CDR3 is TGTGCCAGCAGCCAAGATAGGGACAGGGGGTATTCACCCCTCCACTTT.

This rearrangement joins TRBV5-1 to TRBJ1-4, with 7 bases fitting TRBD1. CDR1 is SGHRS and CDR2 is YFSETQ in the germline V gene. There are 15 residues in the CDR3. With V trimmed by 4 bases and J by 4 bases, 7 bases remained unmatched. CDR3 DNA: TGCGCCAGCAGCCTGACAGGGTTAGGTAATGAAAAACTGTTTTTT. Its translation is CASSLTGLGNEKLFF.

This clone has a single count. The chain links TRBV3-1 (or the pseudogene TRBV3-2) to TRBJ2-7; perhaps TRBD2 as D (7 bases). The CDR3 covers 15 residues. The V end lost 3 bases, the J end lost 3 bases, and 15 bases lay between the germline ends. Germline-derived CDR1 and CDR2 are LGHDT and YNNKEL (reference sequence). In DNA form, the CDR3 reads TGTGCCAGCAGCCAGGCCTGGGGGGGGCGCTACGAGCAGTACTTC. Translated: CASSQAWGGRYEQYF.

This chain joins TRBV18 and TRBJ2-7; 14 nucleotides match TRBD2. The CDR3 loop spans 16 amino acids. The germline V gene has CDR1 KGHSH and CDR2 LQKENI. V lost 1 base, J lost 2 bases, and 1 base stayed unmatched. The CDR3 region is CASSPQTSGGAYEQYF. The CDR3 coding sequence is TGTGCCAGCTCACCACAGACTAGCGGGGGGGCCTACGAGCAGTACTTC.

This chain uses TRBV19 with TRBJ1-2; weak D call: TRBD1 (5 bases). Germline V gene sequence: CDR1 LNHDA, CDR2 SQIVND (reference sequence). V was cut by 5 bases and J by 0 bases, with 13 bases left in between. This CDR3 contains 15 residues. The CDR3 DNA follows: TGTGCCAGTAGTGCTACGACAGCGACTAACTATGGCTACACCTTC. Translating it yields CASSATTATNYGYTF.

The chain couples TRBV18 to TRBJ2-7; D is ambiguous. The germline V gene encodes CDR1 KGHSH and CDR2 LQKENI. The ends were cut back, 2 bases at V and 0 bases at J, with 11 bases in the middle. The CDR3 is 15 residues long. The CDR3 coding sequence is TGTGCCAGCTCACCAGAGCGAGGAAGCTCCTACGAGCAGTACTTC. Its translation is CASSPERGSSYEQYF.

This chain uses TRBV12-5 with TRBJ1-2, with 7 bases aligning to TRBD1. The CDR3 consists of 12 residues. The trim removed 7 bases at V and 8 bases at J, leaving 7 bases unmatched. The germline V gene has CDR1 LGHNT and CDR2 FRNRAP. The CDR3 protein is CASAATGFGYTF. The CDR3 nucleotides are TGTGCTAGTGCAGCGACAGGGTTCGGCTACACCTTC.

This clone was detected only a few times. The rearrangement uses TRBV5-4 and TRBJ2-7; tentative D call: TRBD2 (7 bases). Trimming removed 0 bases at V and 6 bases at J, with 19 bases between. This CDR3 region has 16 residues. Germline assignment: CDR1 SGHNT and CDR2 YYREEE (reference sequence). The CDR3 region is CASSLEGGRATREQYF. CDR3 sequence (DNA): TGTGCCAGCAGCTTGGAAGGGGGGAGGGCCACCCGCGAGCAGTACTTC.

The chain employs TRBV3-1 (or the pseudogene TRBV3-2) and TRBJ1-5; D may be TRBD1 (5 bases). Germline assignment: CDR1 LGHDT and CDR2 YNNKEL (reference sequence). V was clipped by 1 base and J by 7 bases, with 11 bases between them. The CDR3 has 14 residues. The CDR3 reads CASSQGTQGQPQHF. The CDR3, as DNA: TGTGCCAGCAGCCAAGGAACTCAGGGACAGCCCCAGCATTTT.

The chain uses TRBV6-6 and TRBJ2-1, with no clear D. Germline CDR1 is MNHNY and CDR2 is SVGAGI (reference sequence). The CDR3 consists of 14 residues. With 2 bases removed from V and 2 bases from J, the gap between germline ends came to 7 bases. As DNA, the CDR3 is TGTGCCAGCAGTTACCCCGAGGCCTACAATGAGCAGTTCTTC. It specifies CASSYPEAYNEQFF.

The chain links TRBV3-1 (or the pseudogene TRBV3-2) to TRBJ1-4, with a possible D match to TRBD1 (6 bases). The V and J ends lost 5 bases and 4 bases respectively, with 11 bases between them. This CDR3 is 14 amino acids long. Germline CDR1 and CDR2: LGHDT and YNNKEL (reference sequence). The DNA of the CDR3 is TGTGCCAGCAGCAAAGGACAGAATAATGAAAAACTGTTTTTT. Its translation is CASSKGQNNEKLFF.

The genes are TRBV3-1 (or the pseudogene TRBV3-2) and TRBJ1-6; D ambiguous. The CDR3 loop spans 15 amino acids. V was pared by 1 base and J by 7 bases, with 11 bases between. Germline CDR1 is LGHDT and CDR2 is YNNKEL (reference sequence). The CDR3 region is CASSQGRTQNSPLHF. In nucleotides, the CDR3 is TGTGCCAGCAGCCAAGGCAGGACTCAAAATTCACCCCTCCACTTT.

This rearrangement joins TRBV6-5 to TRBJ1-5; a weak D match, TRBD1 (6 bases). CDR1 MNHEY and CDR2 SVGAGI come from the germline V gene. V was clipped by 6 bases and J by 7 bases, with 16 bases between them. The CDR3 has 14 residues. Written as DNA, the CDR3 is TGTGCCAGCAGACAGGGCTCCAGGAGGCAGCCCCAGCATTTT. Translated, it gives CASRQGSRRQPQHF.

The chain employs TRBV18 and TRBJ2-2, with D perhaps TRBD1 (6 bases). Germline V lookup: CDR1 KGHSH, CDR2 LQKENI. V was shortened by 2 bases and J by 7 bases, with 11 bases between the two germline ends. CDR3 length: 14 amino acids. In nucleotides, the CDR3 is TGTGCCAGCTCACCAATGGGGGCTAGCGGGGAGCTGTTTTTT. Its protein is CASSPMGASGELFF.

About this clone itself: The same CDR3 arises from other DNA sequences in this sample as well. This CDR3 reads CASSLNTGELFF. CDR3 DNA: TGTGCCAGCAGTTTAAACACCGGGGAGCTGTTTTTT. The J gene is TRBJ2-2, the V gene TRBV27; D is unclear. V was pared by 2 bases and J by 2 bases, with 0 bases between. Germline CDR1 MNHEY, CDR2 SMNVEV (reference sequence). The CDR3 spans 12 residues.

V is TRBV30 and J is TRBJ1-1, with 7 nucleotides matching TRBD1. Germline V CDR1 and CDR2: GTSNPN, SVGIG (reference sequence). V was pared by 3 bases and J by 10 bases, with 8 bases of the junction left unmatched. This CDR3 has 12 residues. The CDR3 spells CAWRGTAAAAFF. The CDR3 region has the DNA TGTGCCTGGAGAGGGACAGCGGCTGCAGCTTTCTTT.

This chain uses TRBV6-5 with TRBJ2-1; a possible D gene is TRBD2 (6 bases). Germline V CDR1 and CDR2: MNHEY, SVGAGI. The CDR3 spans 14 residues. V gave up 11 bases and J gave up 2 bases, with 16 bases separating them. CDR3 nucleotide sequence: TGTGCCTTAGGACGCGCGGGGCCCTACAATGAGCAGTTCTTC. This gives the protein CALGRAGPYNEQFF.

This clone was seen more than once but under ten times. The chain uses TRBV19 and TRBJ1-1; D is possibly TRBD1 (5 bases). CDR1 and CDR2 from the germline V gene are LNHDA and SQIVND (reference sequence). With 7 bases removed from V and 0 bases from J, the gap between germline ends came to 15 bases. CDR3 length: 15 residues. The CDR3 coding sequence is TGTGCCAGTATACCAGGGAATTCCCTGAACACTGAAGCTTTCTTT. This gives the protein CASIPGNSLNTEAFF.

This rearrangement joins TRBV23-1 to TRBJ2-4; no reliable D call. TRBV23-1 is an ORF for which the function is uncertain. This CDR3 region has 16 residues. Trimming pared 6 bases from V and 0 bases from J, leaving 15 bases between. The CDR3 DNA reads TGCGCCAGCAGCCCCCCCCTTAAGGGAGCCAAAAACATTCAGTACTTC. It is translated as CASSPPLKGAKNIQYF.

The CDR3 coding sequence is TGTGCCAGCAGCTTACTTGCGGGCTCTGGAAACACCATATATTTT. It is translated as CASSLLAGSGNTIYF. V is TRBV7-6 and J is TRBJ1-3; no definite D call. Between the trimmed V and J ends, which lost 2 bases and 0 bases, there was a span of 8 bases. CDR1 and CDR2 from the germline V gene are SGHVS and FNYEAQ. The CDR3 totals 15 residues.

The V call is TRBV6-6, the J call TRBJ2-5, with 7 bases fitting TRBD1. The V gene's germline CDR1 is MNHNY and CDR2 SVGAGI (reference sequence). The V and J ends lost 6 bases and 3 bases, in that order; junction bases with no gene match: 10. This CDR3 is built from 15 residues. The CDR3 region is CASSRPRDSKETQYF. The CDR3 DNA sequence: TGTGCCAGCAGCCGACCTCGGGACAGCAAAGAGACCCAGTACTTC.

This chain uses TRBV5-1 with TRBJ2-5; TRBD2 matches at 10 bases. There are 14 residues in the CDR3. V gave up 0 bases and J gave up 8 bases; unmatched junction bases: 4. Germline values: CDR1 SGHRS, CDR2 YFSETQ. The CDR3 loop reads CASSLDSSGRTQYF. The CDR3 DNA reads as TGCGCCAGCAGCTTGGATTCTAGCGGGAGAACCCAGTACTTC.

The CDR3 DNA is TGTGCCAGCAGCGCTTCTAGCGGGACCTACGAGCAGTACTTC. This codes for CASSASSGTYEQYF. J is TRBJ2-7 and V is TRBV7-9; TRBD2 agrees at 9 bases. Germline V gene data show CDR1 as SEHNR and CDR2 as FQNEAQ (reference sequence). This CDR3 region has 14 residues. V shed 5 bases, J shed 2 bases, and the junction held 4 bases outside the gene matches.

There are a few counts of this clone. The rearrangement uses TRBV9 and TRBJ1-4, with D possibly TRBD1 on 6 matching bases. V was trimmed by 0 bases and J by 8 bases, leaving 11 bases between them. Germline V CDR1 and CDR2: SGDLS, YYNGEE. This CDR3 spans 14 amino acids. The CDR3 is CASSVGGLGEKLFF. The CDR3 nucleotides read TGTGCCAGCAGCGTAGGGGGGCTTGGAGAAAAACTGTTTTTT.